One sample yielded the 5 T cell receptor beta chains listed below, sequenced in a study of Ad26.COV2.S vaccination and SARS-CoV-2 variants. Produced via immunoSEQ multiplex PCR; TCRdb's table is partial and in-frame only. The table lists about 350,000 clones, about 91% of them singletons, with around 4.2% in the top ten. The material sequenced was peripheral blood, taken after recovery from COVID-19. The receptors stem from a human donor who had recovered from COVID-19.

This sequence joins TRBV4-1 and TRBJ2-2, with D unresolved. V was pared by 3 bases and J by 3 bases, with 14 bases between. The CDR3 length is 16 residues. The V gene's germline CDR1 is MGHRA and CDR2 YSYEKL. The CDR3 coding sequence is TGCGCCAGCAGCCAGAGCCGGCAGTTGGACACCGGGGAGCTGTTTTTT. It specifies CASSQSRQLDTGELFF.

The rearrangement joins TRBV11-2 to TRBJ2-1; D is unresolved. The V end was cut by 1 base, the J end by 1 base, with 20 bases between. This CDR3 spans 19 amino acids. Germline V gene data show CDR1 as SGHAT and CDR2 as FQNNGV. CDR3 nucleotide sequence: TGTGCCAGCAGCTTAGTCGCCCGGGCCTTAGGTACATCCTACAATGAGCAGTTCTTC. Residues: CASSLVARALGTSYNEQFF.

The rearrangement joins TRBV4-3 to TRBJ1-2; no firm D call. This CDR3 has 16 amino acids. CDR1 and CDR2 (germline): LGHNA, YSLEER. V lost 0 bases and J 1 base, leaving 12 bases between the germline ends. As DNA, the CDR3 is TGCGCCAGCAGCCAAGATTTTGCAGCAAATAACTATGGCTACACCTTC. Encoded protein: CASSQDFAANNYGYTF.

The J gene is TRBJ2-1, the V gene TRBV7-2; 10 nucleotides align to TRBD2. This CDR3 has 16 amino acids. J gave up 8 bases and V 1 base, and 8 bases lay outside the gene matches. Germline V CDR1 and CDR2: SGHTA, FQGNSA. CDR3 coding DNA: TGTGCCAGCAGCTTAGTCCTAGCGGGGGCCCAGGATGAGCAGTTCTTC. Encoded protein: CASSLVLAGAQDEQFF.

V is TRBV3-1 (or the pseudogene TRBV3-2) and J is TRBJ2-1; D is uncertain. V was cut by 0 bases and J by 7 bases, with 10 bases left in between. Per the germline V gene, CDR1 is LGHDT and CDR2 is YNNKEL (reference sequence). This CDR3 has 14 residues. The CDR3 is CASSQDVGSNEQFF. In DNA form, the CDR3 reads TGTGCCAGCAGCCAAGATGTTGGAAGTAATGAGCAGTTCTTC.